These 24 T cell receptor beta chains share one sample of origin, sequenced in a study of cytomegalovirus exposure and HLA in healthy donors (dated by TCRdb to about 2017). Library preparation employed the immunoSEQ multiplex PCR assay. A mixture of 60 forward primers for TCR Vbeta segments and 13 reverse primers for TCR Jbeta segments was used in the multiplex PCR. Drawn from immuneACCESS, this table holds only the in-frame rearrangements with V and J called that TCRdb kept. Clones are partly lost; checked studies trace under half to an unresolved V gene and leave the rest unexplained. Per the sample table, the count is around 34,000 clones. 1.9% of the sample is in the top ten clones. The material sequenced was PBMCs. These receptors all come from a woman aged 40-49 years in good health and CMV-seropositive.

CDR3 residues: CASSLGDFSPLHF. The CDR3, as DNA: TGCGCCAGCAGCTTGGGGGACTTTTCACCCCTCCACTTT. The chain combines TRBV5-1 with TRBJ1-6, with a tentative D call TRBD1 (5 bases). V gave up 0 bases and J gave up 9 bases, with 7 bases separating them. The CDR3 is 13 amino acids. Germline CDR1 is SGHRS and CDR2 is YFSETQ.

The rearrangement links TRBV6-1 to TRBJ2-1; the D gene is possibly TRBD1 (6 bases). There are 12 residues in the CDR3. The V gene lost 11 bases and the J gene lost 4 bases, with 12 bases spanning the gap. Germline values: CDR1 MNHNS, CDR2 SASEGT. CDR3 residues: CAHLDSYNEQFF. CDR3 in DNA: TGTGCCCACCTGGACAGTTACAATGAGCAGTTCTTC.

This chain connects TRBV30 to TRBJ2-7; the D is unclear. V was cut by 2 bases and J by 6 bases, with 17 bases left in between. The V gene's germline CDR1 is GTSNPN and CDR2 SVGIG (reference sequence). This CDR3 contains 14 residues. CDR3 region: CAWSRRQINPEQYF. The CDR3, as DNA: TGTGCCTGGAGTCGCAGGCAGATCAATCCCGAGCAGTACTTC.

This sequence joins TRBV15 and TRBJ2-7, with a possible D match to TRBD1 (6 bases). The CDR3 is 15 residues long. V gave up 1 base and J gave up 6 bases, with 16 bases separating them. Germline assignment: CDR1 LNHNV and CDR2 YYDKDF (reference sequence). This CDR3 reads CATSRVTGPSLEQYF. In DNA form, the CDR3 reads TGTGCCACCAGCAGAGTAACAGGGCCCTCTCTCGAGCAGTACTTC. The whole variable domain, remainder taken from reference TRBV15 and TRBJ2-7, is DAMVIQNPRYQVTQFGKPVTLSCSQTLNHNVMYWYQQKSSQAPKLLFHYYDKDFNNEADTPDNFQSRRPNTSFCFLDIRSPGLGDTAMYLCATSRVTGPSLEQYFGPGTRLTVT.

V is TRBV6-5 and J is TRBJ2-7, with D maybe TRBD2 (5 bases). V was shortened by 5 bases and J by 6 bases, with 17 bases between the two germline ends. This CDR3 comprises 14 residues. Germline CDR1 is MNHEY and CDR2 is SVGAGI. The CDR3 DNA reads TGTGCCAGCAGTCACACGGAGGCCCAAGTCGAGCAGTACTTC. This codes for CASSHTEAQVEQYF.

The rearrangement uses TRBV5-6 and TRBJ2-7; D is unresolved. Trimming cost V 4 bases and J 3 bases, with 8 bases left between them. This CDR3 is built from 12 residues. Germline-derived CDR1 and CDR2 are SGHDT and YYEEEE. CDR3 loop: CASSAFGYEQYF. The CDR3 DNA follows: TGTGCCAGCAGCGCTTTCGGCTACGAGCAGTACTTC. Drawing the rest from reference TRBV5-6 and TRBJ2-7, the complete variable domain is DAGVTQSPTHLIKTRGQQVTLRCSPKSGHDTVSWYQQALGQGPQFIFQYYEEEERQRGNFPDRFSGHQFPNYSSELNVNALLLGDSALYLCASSAFGYEQYFGPGTRLTVT.

V and J are TRBV7-4 and TRBJ2-3; 8 nucleotides agree with TRBD2. Germline V gives CDR1 SGHVT, CDR2 SQSDAQ. The CDR3 totals 16 residues. V was pared by 5 bases and J by 1 base, with 8 bases of the junction left unmatched. In DNA, the CDR3 is TGTGCCAGCAGCGGAAAACTAGCGGCAGGCACAGATACGCAGTATTTT. Its translation: CASSGKLAAGTDTQYF.

The chain is built from TRBV5-1 and TRBJ2-3; 7 bases are a match to TRBD1. This CDR3 is 15 amino acids long. The J segment lost 4 bases and the V segment lost 1 base, leaving 6 bases of the junction unmatched. Germline CDR1 reads SGHRS; CDR2 reads YFSETQ. Here the CDR3 DNA reads TGCGCCAGCAGCTTGCGTGGACAGGTCTCAGATACGCAGTATTTT. It encodes CASSLRGQVSDTQYF.

CDR3 coding DNA: TGCGCCAGCAGCTCCCCGCAGGGTGGCGGGAGTATAACCGGGGAGCTGTTTTTT. Protein sequence: CASSSPQGGGSITGELFF. The V and J genes are TRBV5-1 and TRBJ2-2, with 7 bases lining up with TRBD2. Trimming cost V 3 bases and J 5 bases; bases outside gene matches: 16. The CDR3 sequence is 18 residues long. Germline CDR1 SGHRS, CDR2 YFSETQ.

This chain uses TRBV7-9 with TRBJ1-1; unclear D gene. The germline V gene encodes CDR1 SEHNR and CDR2 FQNEAQ (reference sequence). The V end was cut by 4 bases, the J end by 3 bases, with 15 bases between. There are 15 residues in the CDR3. This CDR3 is CASSSTLGSHTEAFF. The CDR3 nucleotides read TGTGCCAGCAGCTCTACCCTGGGCAGTCACACTGAAGCTTTCTTT. Using reference TRBV7-9 and TRBJ1-1 for the parts outside the CDR3, the full variable domain is DTGVSQNPRHKITKRGQNVTFRCDPISEHNRLYWYRQTLGQGPEFLTYFQNEAQLEKSRLLSDRFSAERPKGSFSTLEIQRTEQGDSAMYLCASSSTLGSHTEAFFGQGTRLTVV.

The chain couples TRBV19 to TRBJ1-1; 7 bases map to TRBD1. V lost 6 bases and J lost 7; bases outside the gene matches: 8. The CDR3 length is 13 residues. The germline CDR1 and CDR2 sequences are LNHDA and SQIVND (reference sequence). The CDR3 region has the DNA TGTGCCAGTAGGAGACAGGGTTCAGTTGAAGCTTTCTTT. Its protein product is CASRRQGSVEAFF.

The rearrangement joins TRBV30 to TRBJ2-7, with 7 bases aligning to TRBD1. This CDR3 has 14 residues. The V gene's germline CDR1 is GTSNPN and CDR2 SVGIG (reference sequence). The ends lost 5 bases at V and 0 bases at J; junction bases unmatched: 7. Here the CDR3 reads CAWRHRGGSYEQYF. Here the CDR3 DNA reads TGTGCCTGGCGTCACAGGGGTGGCTCCTACGAGCAGTACTTC.

This CDR3 is CASSQSPASGNRRETQYF. Here the CDR3 DNA reads TGCGCCAGCAGTCAATCCCCTGCTTCGGGGAACCGGAGGGAGACCCAGTACTTC. The V and J genes are TRBV23-1 and TRBJ2-5, with D possibly TRBD2 on 5 matching bases. TRBV23-1 falls under the ORF class, with uncertain function. Trimming left V 0 bases short and J 5 bases short, with 22 bases between. The length of the CDR3 is 18 residues.

V and J are TRBV6-5 and TRBJ2-7, with TRBD2 identical over 9 bases. V shed 6 bases and J 2 bases; nucleotides not matched to a gene: 8. Germline values: CDR1 MNHEY, CDR2 SVGAGI. The CDR3 length is 15 residues. The CDR3 sequence: CASRPPSGAAYEQYF. CDR3 nucleotides: TGTGCCAGCAGGCCTCCTAGCGGGGCTGCCTACGAGCAGTACTTC.

The CDR3 coding sequence is TGTGCCAGCTCACCAACCCCCGGACAGGGGGCATACGAGCAGTACTTC. Protein: CASSPTPGQGAYEQYF. The chain carries TRBV18 and TRBJ2-7, with 11 bases that match TRBD1. The CDR3 runs to 16 residues. Trimming at V came to 2 bases and at J to 4 bases, leaving 7 bases not matched to a gene. Germline V CDR1 and CDR2: KGHSH, LQKENI.

J is TRBJ1-1 and V is TRBV29-1, with D maybe TRBD1 (6 bases). Germline CDR1 SQVTM, CDR2 ANQGSEA. Deletions cut 7 bases from V and 5 bases from J, with 17 bases between. CDR3 length: 13 amino acids. As DNA, the CDR3 is TGCAGCGCCGTGGGGGGGCGAGGTACTGAAGCTTTCTTT. Encoded protein: CSAVGGRGTEAFF.

This chain connects TRBV2 to TRBJ1-5, with 7 bases aligning to TRBD1. This CDR3 contains 14 residues. V lost 8 bases and J lost 4; bases outside the gene matches: 8. Germline V lookup: CDR1 SNHLY, CDR2 FYNNEI. The CDR3 coding sequence is TGTGCCAGCGGAGGACAGGCGGATAATCAGCCCCAGCATTTT. The encoded protein is CASGGQADNQPQHF.

The gene calls are TRBV7-8 and TRBJ2-7, with a possible D match to TRBD1 (8 bases). The V and J ends lost 3 bases and 6 bases respectively, with 12 bases between them. CDR1 and CDR2 (germline): SGHVS, FQNEAQ. The CDR3 length is 13 residues. The CDR3: CASSFNRGGEQYF. DNA of the CDR3: TGTGCCAGCAGCTTTAACAGGGGGGGCGAGCAGTACTTC.

The V gene is TRBV28, the J gene TRBJ2-2; D might be TRBD1 (5 bases). The CDR3 spans 16 residues. CDR1 is MDHEN and CDR2 is SYDVKM in the germline V gene. V was pared by 2 bases and J by 4 bases, with 14 bases between. CDR3 bases: TGTGCCAGCAGTTTAATCAGGGCAAGTAGCACCGGGGAGCTGTTTTTT. This sequence encodes CASSLIRASSTGELFF.

This sequence joins TRBV30 and TRBJ2-1; the D gene is possibly TRBD2 (5 bases). The CDR3 extends over 17 amino acids. Germline-derived CDR1 and CDR2 are GTSNPN and SVGIG (reference sequence). V was cut by 2 bases and J by 1 base, with 18 bases left in between. The CDR3 sequence is CAWSRPRRESSYNEQFF. In nucleotides, the CDR3 is TGTGCCTGGAGTCGACCCCGACGGGAATCTTCCTACAATGAGCAGTTCTTC.

The chain combines TRBV7-2 with TRBJ2-7; maybe TRBD2 (6 bases). This CDR3 has 13 residues. Per germline, CDR1 SGHTA and CDR2 FQGNSA. V was shortened by 6 bases and J by 6 bases, with 15 bases between the two germline ends. As DNA, the CDR3 is TGTGCCAGCAGTCCGACGGGGGTCGGCGAGCAGTACTTC. This sequence encodes CASSPTGVGEQYF.

The chain is built from TRBV28 and TRBJ2-5; the D gene is possibly TRBD1 (6 bases). Trimming took off 5 bases at V and 5 bases at J, with 21 bases between the two ends. The germline V gene encodes CDR1 MDHEN and CDR2 SYDVKM. This CDR3 has 16 residues. The CDR3 DNA follows: TGTGCCAGCAGTCCATTTTTGACAGCCACAGGGGAGACCCAGTACTTC. This codes for CASSPFLTATGETQYF. Together with reference TRBV28 and TRBJ2-5, the CDR3 gives the full variable domain: DVKVTQSSRYLVKRTGEKVFLECVQDMDHENMFWYRQDPGLGLRLIYFSYDVKMKEKGDIPEGYSVSREKKERFSLILESASTNQTSMYLCASSPFLTATGETQYFGPGTRLLVL.

This chain joins TRBV7-6 and TRBJ2-1; 11 positions match TRBD2. After removal of 1 base from V and 5 bases from J, the junction contained 4 bases not matched to a gene. The CDR3 covers 16 residues. The germline V gene has CDR1 SGHVS and CDR2 FNYEAQ. Here the CDR3 DNA reads TGTGCCAGCAGCTTAGGGACTAGCGGGTTTGACAATGAGCAGTTCTTC. Residues: CASSLGTSGFDNEQFF.

The chain links TRBV19 to TRBJ2-1, with a weak D call TRBD1 (6 bases). Per the germline V gene, CDR1 is LNHDA and CDR2 is SQIVND (reference sequence). The CDR3 covers 15 residues. Between the trimmed V and J ends, which lost 1 base and 5 bases, there was a span of 12 bases. CDR3 in amino acids: CASSIAVRGHNEQFF. CDR3 bases: TGTGCCAGTAGTATAGCGGTCAGGGGACACAATGAGCAGTTCTTC.